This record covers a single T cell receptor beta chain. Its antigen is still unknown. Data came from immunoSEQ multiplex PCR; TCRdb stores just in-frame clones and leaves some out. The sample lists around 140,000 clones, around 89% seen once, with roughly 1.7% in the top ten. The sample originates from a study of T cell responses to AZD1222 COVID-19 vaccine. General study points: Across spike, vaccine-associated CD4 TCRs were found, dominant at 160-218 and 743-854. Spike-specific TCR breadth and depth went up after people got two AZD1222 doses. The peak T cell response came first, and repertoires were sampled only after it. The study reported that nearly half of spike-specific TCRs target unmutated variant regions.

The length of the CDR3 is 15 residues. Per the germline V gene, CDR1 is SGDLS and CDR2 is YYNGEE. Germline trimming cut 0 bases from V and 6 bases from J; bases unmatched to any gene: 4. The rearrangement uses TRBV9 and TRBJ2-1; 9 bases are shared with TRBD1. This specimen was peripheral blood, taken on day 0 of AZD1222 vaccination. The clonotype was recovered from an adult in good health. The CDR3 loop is CASSVATGQGNEQFF. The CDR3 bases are TGTGCCAGCAGCGTAGCTACGGGACAGGGCAATGAGCAGTTCTTC. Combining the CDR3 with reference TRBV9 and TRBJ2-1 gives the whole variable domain DSGVTQTPKHLITATGQRVTLRCSPRSGDLSVYWYQQSLDQGLQFLIQYYNGEERAKGNILERFSAQQFPDLHSELNLSSLELGDSALYFCASSVATGQGNEQFFGPGTRLTVL.